Described below is a single T cell receptor beta chain sequence and its context. Its antigen is undetermined. The data stem from a study of post-analysis software for immune sequencing data. In the study overall: Patients with relapsing-remitting, secondary progressive and progressive-relapsing multiple sclerosis courses were all represented. Study observations and caveats: Strong co-clustering by F measure linked samples that shared a preparation batch. Among 5 or 6 TRBV segments more frequent in patients than controls were TRBV5-6, TRBV5-1 and TRBV20-1.

This CDR3 is built from 14 residues. Germline trimming cut 7 bases from V and 2 bases from J; bases unmatched to any gene: 1. Germline values: CDR1 MDHEN, CDR2 SYDVKM. Unique molecular identifiers were carried by the TCR beta cDNA libraries. Input of roughly 0.95 to 10 million T cells yielded some 500,000 cDNA molecules. Via MiXCR, TCRdb re-called the PCR reads, giving one row per CDR3 protein. The sample consists of about 770,000 distinct CDR3 sequences, about 45% of them appearing once. This TCR was sampled from a girl under 18 with multiple sclerosis. Sequenced material: blood. The chain combines TRBV28 with TRBJ2-5, with TRBD2 matching 13 bases. CDR3 protein: CASTGLAGQETQYF. The CDR3 bases are TGTGCCAGCACGGGACTAGCGGGGCAAGAGACCCAGTACTTC.